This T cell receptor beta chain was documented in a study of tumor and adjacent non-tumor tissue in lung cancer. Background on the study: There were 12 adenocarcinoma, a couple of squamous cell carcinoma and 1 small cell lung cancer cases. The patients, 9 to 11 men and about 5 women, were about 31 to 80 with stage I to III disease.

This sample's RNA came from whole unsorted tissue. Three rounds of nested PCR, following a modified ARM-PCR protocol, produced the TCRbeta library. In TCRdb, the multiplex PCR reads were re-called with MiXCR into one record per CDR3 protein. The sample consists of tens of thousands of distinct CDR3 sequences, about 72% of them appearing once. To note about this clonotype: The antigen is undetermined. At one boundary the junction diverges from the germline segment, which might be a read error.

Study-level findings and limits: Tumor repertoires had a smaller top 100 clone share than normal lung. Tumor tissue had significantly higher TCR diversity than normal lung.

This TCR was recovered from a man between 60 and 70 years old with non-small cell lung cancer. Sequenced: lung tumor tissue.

In nucleotides, the CDR3 is TGCGCCAGCACCCCTTGGGCCTCAGAGAACACTGAGGCTTTCTTT. Its protein product is CASTPWASENTEAFF. The chain uses TRBV5-1 and TRBJ1-1; no reliable D call. The CDR3 contains 15 residues. Germline CDR1 and CDR2: SGHRS and YFSETQ.